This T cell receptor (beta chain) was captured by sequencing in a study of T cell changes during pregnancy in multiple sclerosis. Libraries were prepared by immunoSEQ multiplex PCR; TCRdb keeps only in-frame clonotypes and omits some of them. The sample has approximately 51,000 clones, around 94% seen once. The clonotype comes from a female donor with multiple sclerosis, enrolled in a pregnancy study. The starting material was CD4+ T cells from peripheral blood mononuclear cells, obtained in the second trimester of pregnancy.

The CDR3 nucleotides read TGTGCCAGCAGTGAAGGGGCGGGTGACACCGGGGAGCTGTTTTTT. It translates to CASSEGAGDTGELFF. This chain uses TRBV2 with TRBJ2-2; TRBD2 is a possible D gene (5 bases). V was cut by 1 base and J by 3 bases, with 9 bases left in between. This CDR3 region has 15 residues. Germline-derived CDR1 and CDR2 are SNHLY and FYNNEI.